This T cell receptor (beta chain) was retrieved from a study of CD8+ T cells in alopecia areata. Germline CDR1 SGHDT, CDR2 YYEEEE. With 4 bases removed from V and 5 bases from J, the gap between germline ends came to 12 bases. The CDR3 runs to 13 residues. cDNA reverse transcribed from extracted RNA served as the sequencing template. Profiling relied on immunoSEQ multiplex PCR, and the TCRdb table lists in-frame clones only, not all of them. The table lists tens of thousands of clones, approximately 72% of them singletons. Treatment indicated: oral pan-JAK inhibitor, 5-10 mg twice daily. Collected material from alopecia areata patients comprised lesional scalp punch biopsies and peripheral blood.

The material sequenced was CD8+ T cells sorted from blood, taken at week 24, from a patient treated with tofacitinib. The J gene is TRBJ1-1, the V gene TRBV5-6; no firm D call. The source is a human donor with alopecia areata. The CDR3 region has the DNA TGTGCCAGCAGCCCTGATCTGGGAACTGAAGCTTTCTTT. Translated, it gives CASSPDLGTEAFF.